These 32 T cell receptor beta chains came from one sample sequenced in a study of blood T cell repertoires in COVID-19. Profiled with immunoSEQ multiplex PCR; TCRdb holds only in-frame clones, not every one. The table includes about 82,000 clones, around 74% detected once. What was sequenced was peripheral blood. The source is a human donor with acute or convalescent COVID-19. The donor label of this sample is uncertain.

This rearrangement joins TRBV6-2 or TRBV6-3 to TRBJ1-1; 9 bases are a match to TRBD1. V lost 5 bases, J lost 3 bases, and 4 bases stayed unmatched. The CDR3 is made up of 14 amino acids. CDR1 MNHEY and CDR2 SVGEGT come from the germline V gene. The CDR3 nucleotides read TGTGCCAGCAGTGCCACAGGGGGCTACACTGAAGCTTTCTTT. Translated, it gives CASSATGGYTEAFF.

The CDR3 reads CASSQRATGTANSPLHF. The CDR3 DNA reads as TGTGCCAGCAGCCAGAGGGCCACCGGGACAGCGAATTCACCCCTCCACTTT. This chain joins TRBV7-2 and TRBJ1-6; 7 nucleotides agree with TRBD1. Germline-derived CDR1 and CDR2 are SGHTA and FQGNSA. The CDR3 runs to 17 residues. Trimming removed 5 bases from V and 7 bases from J; junction bases left unmatched: 14.

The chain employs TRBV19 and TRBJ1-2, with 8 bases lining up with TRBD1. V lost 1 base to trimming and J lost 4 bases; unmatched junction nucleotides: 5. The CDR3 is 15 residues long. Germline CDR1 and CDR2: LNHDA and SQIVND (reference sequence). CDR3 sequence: CASSIVAGGGYGYTF. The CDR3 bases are TGTGCCAGTAGTATAGTCGCAGGGGGCGGCTATGGCTACACCTTC.

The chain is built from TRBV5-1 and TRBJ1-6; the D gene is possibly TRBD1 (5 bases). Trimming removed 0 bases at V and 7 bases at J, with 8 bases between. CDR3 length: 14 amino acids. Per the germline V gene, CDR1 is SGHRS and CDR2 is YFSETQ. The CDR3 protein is CASSLVSGNSPLHF. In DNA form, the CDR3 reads TGCGCCAGCAGCTTGGTTTCAGGGAATTCACCCCTCCACTTT.

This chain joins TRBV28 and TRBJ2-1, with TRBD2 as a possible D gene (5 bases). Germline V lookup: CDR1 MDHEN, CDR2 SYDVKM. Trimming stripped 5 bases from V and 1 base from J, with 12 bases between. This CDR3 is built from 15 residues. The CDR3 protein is CASSERAFSYNEQFF. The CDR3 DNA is TGTGCCAGCAGTGAGAGGGCTTTTTCCTACAATGAGCAGTTCTTC.

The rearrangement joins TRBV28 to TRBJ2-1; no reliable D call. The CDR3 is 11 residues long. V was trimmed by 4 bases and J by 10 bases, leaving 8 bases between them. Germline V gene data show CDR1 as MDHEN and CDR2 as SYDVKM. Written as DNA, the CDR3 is TGTGCCAGCAGTTCCCGTCTGGAGCAGTTCTTC. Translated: CASSSRLEQFF.

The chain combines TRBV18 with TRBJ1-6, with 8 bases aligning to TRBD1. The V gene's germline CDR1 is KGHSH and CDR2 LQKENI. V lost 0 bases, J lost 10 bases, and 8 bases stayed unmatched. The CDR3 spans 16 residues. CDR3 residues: CASSPPIGQGRSPLHF. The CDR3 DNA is TGTGCCAGCTCACCACCGATAGGACAGGGTCGGTCACCCCTCCACTTT.

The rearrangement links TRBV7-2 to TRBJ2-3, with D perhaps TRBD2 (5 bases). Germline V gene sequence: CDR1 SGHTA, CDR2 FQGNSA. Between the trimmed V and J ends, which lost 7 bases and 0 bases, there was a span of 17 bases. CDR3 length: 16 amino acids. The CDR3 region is CASTLVGIASTDTQYF. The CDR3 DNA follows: TGTGCCAGCACACTAGTGGGGATTGCTAGCACAGATACGCAGTATTTT.

The CDR3 bases are TGTGCCAGCAGTTTTGCAGGGATGACCTACGAGCAGTACTTC. Protein sequence: CASSFAGMTYEQYF. This chain uses TRBV28 with TRBJ2-7, with D perhaps TRBD1 (5 bases). Germline V gene sequence: CDR1 MDHEN, CDR2 SYDVKM. The CDR3 contains 14 residues. V was pared by 3 bases and J by 2 bases, with 11 bases between.

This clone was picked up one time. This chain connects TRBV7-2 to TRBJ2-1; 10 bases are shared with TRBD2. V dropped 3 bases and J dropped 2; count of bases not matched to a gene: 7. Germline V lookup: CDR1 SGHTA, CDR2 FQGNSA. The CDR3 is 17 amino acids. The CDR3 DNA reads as TGTGCCAGCAGCTTGTCGGTCCTAGCGGGGGCCTACAATGAGCAGTTCTTC. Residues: CASSLSVLAGAYNEQFF. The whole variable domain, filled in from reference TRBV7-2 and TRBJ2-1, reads GAGVSQSPSNKVTEKGKDVELRCDPISGHTALYWYRQSLGQGLEFLIYFQGNSAPDKSGLPSDRFSAERTGGSVSTLTIQRTQQEDSAVYLCASSLSVLAGAYNEQFFGPGTRLTVL.

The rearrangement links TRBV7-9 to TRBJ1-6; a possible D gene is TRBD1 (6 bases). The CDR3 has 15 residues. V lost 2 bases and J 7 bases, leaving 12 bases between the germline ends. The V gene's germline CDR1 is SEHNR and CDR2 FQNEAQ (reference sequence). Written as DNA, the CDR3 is TGTGCCAGCAGCTTAACGGGACAAGGAAATTCACCCCTCCACTTT. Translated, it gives CASSLTGQGNSPLHF.

The CDR3 reads CASSPLARTPSEQFF. CDR3 nucleotides: TGTGCCAGCAGCCCTCTAGCGAGGACGCCAAGTGAGCAGTTCTTC. The gene calls are TRBV7-3 and TRBJ2-1; D might be TRBD2 (6 bases). V dropped 5 bases and J dropped 9 bases, with 20 bases sitting between them. The CDR3 has 15 amino acids. Looked up from germline, CDR1 is SGHTA and CDR2 is FQGTGA. Filled out from reference TRBV7-3 and TRBJ2-1, the complete variable domain reads GAGVSQTPSNKVTEKGKYVELRCDPISGHTALYWYRQSLGQGPEFLIYFQGTGAADDSGLPNDRFFAVRPEGSVSTLKIQRTERGDSAVYLCASSPLARTPSEQFFGPGTRLTVL.

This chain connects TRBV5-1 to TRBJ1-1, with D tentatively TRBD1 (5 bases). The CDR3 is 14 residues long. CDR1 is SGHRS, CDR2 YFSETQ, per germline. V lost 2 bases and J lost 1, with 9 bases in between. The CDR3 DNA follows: TGCGCCAGCAGCTTCTCGCAGGGGAACACTGAAGCTTTCTTT. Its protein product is CASSFSQGNTEAFF.

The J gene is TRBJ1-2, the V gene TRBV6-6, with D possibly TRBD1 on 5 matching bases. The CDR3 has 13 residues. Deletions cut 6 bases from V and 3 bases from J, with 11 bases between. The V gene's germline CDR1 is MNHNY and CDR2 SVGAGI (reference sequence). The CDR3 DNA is TGTGCCAGCAGACCAGGGAAGGACTATGGCTACACCTTC. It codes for CASRPGKDYGYTF.

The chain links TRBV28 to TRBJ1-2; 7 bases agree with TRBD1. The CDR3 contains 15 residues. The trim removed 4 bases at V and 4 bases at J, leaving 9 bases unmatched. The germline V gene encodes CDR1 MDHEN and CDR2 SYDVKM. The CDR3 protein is CASSYRGTAIYGYTF. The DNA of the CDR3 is TGTGCCAGCAGTTACCGAGGGACAGCAATCTATGGCTACACCTTC.

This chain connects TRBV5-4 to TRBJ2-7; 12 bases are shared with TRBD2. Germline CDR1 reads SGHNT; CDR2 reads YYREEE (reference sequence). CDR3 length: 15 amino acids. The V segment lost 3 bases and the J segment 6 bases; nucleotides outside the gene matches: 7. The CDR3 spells CASSSLTSGRSEQYF. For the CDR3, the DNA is TGTGCCAGCAGCTCTCTGACTAGCGGGAGATCCGAGCAGTACTTC.

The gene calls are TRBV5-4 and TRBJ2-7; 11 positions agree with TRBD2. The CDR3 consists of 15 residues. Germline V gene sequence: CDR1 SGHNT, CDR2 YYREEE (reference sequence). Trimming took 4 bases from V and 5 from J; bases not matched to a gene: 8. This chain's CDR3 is CASSPHSGRENEQYF. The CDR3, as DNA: TGTGCCAGCAGCCCTCATAGCGGGAGGGAGAACGAGCAGTACTTC.

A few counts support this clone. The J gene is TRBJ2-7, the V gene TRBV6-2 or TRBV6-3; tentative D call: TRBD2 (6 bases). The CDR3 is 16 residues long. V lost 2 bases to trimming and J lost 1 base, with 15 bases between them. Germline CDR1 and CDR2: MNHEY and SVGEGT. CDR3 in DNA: TGTGCCAGCAGTTACCTGGGAACTAGCCGATCCTACGAGCAGTACTTC. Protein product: CASSYLGTSRSYEQYF.

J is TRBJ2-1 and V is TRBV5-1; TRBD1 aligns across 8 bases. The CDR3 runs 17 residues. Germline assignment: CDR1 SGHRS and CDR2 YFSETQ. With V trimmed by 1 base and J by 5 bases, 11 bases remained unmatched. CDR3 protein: CASSLSSIGQGHNEQFF. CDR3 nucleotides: TGCGCCAGCAGCTTGTCCTCGATAGGACAGGGACACAATGAGCAGTTCTTC.

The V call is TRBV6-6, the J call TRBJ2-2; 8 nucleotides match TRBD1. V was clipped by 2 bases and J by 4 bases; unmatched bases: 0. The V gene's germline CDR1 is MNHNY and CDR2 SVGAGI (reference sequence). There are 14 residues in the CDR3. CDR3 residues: CASSYDRGTGELFF. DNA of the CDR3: TGTGCCAGCAGTTACGACAGGGGCACCGGGGAGCTGTTTTTT.

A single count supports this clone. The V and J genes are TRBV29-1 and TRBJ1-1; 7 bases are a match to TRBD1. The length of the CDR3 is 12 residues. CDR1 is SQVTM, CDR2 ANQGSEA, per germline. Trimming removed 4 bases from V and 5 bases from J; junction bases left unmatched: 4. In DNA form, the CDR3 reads TGCAGCGTTGGGGACAGTTTGACTGAAGCTTTCTTT. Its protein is CSVGDSLTEAFF.

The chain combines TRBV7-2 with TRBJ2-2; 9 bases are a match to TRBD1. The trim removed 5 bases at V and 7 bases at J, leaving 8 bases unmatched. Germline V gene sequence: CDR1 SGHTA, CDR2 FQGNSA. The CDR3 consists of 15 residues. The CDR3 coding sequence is TGTGCCAGCAGCCCGTTGACAGGGGGGCACGGGGAGCTGTTTTTT. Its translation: CASSPLTGGHGELFF.

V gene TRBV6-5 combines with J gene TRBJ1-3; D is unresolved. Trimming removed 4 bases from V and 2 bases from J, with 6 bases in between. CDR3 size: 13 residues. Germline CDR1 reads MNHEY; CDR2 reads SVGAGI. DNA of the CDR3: TGTGCCAGCAGTTGGCAACCTGGAAACACCATATATTTT. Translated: CASSWQPGNTIYF.

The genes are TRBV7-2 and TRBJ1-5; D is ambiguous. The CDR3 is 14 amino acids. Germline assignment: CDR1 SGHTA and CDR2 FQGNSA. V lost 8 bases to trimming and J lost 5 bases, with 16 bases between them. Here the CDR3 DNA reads TGTGCCAGCGCGCTCGAGGCAGATCATCAGCCCCAGCATTTT. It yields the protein CASALEADHQPQHF.

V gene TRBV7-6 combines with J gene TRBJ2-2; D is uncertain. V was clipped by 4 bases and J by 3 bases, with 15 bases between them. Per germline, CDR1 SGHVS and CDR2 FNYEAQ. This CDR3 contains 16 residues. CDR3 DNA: TGTGCCAGCAGCTCCCTCCGTAGGCAGGACACCGGGGAGCTGTTTTTT. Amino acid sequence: CASSSLRRQDTGELFF.

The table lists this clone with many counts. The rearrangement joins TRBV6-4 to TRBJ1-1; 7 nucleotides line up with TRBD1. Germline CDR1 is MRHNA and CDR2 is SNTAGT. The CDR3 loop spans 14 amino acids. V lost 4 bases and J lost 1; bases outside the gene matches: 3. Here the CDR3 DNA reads TGTGCCAGCAGTGGGGCAGGGGGGAACACTGAAGCTTTCTTT. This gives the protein CASSGAGGNTEAFF.

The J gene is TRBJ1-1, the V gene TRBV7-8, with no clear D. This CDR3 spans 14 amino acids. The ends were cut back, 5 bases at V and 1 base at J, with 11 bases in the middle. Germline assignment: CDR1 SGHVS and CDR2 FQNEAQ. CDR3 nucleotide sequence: TGTGCCAGCAGCCCAATGACTCGGAACACTGAAGCTTTCTTT. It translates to CASSPMTRNTEAFF.

CDR3 nucleotide sequence: TGTGCCAGCAGCTTGGTTGTTCGGCAGGGGGCTGGTGGCTACACCTTC. This codes for CASSLVVRQGAGGYTF. This chain connects TRBV5-6 to TRBJ1-2; TRBD1 matches at 8 bases. In germline, CDR1 is SGHDT, CDR2 YYEEEE. The CDR3 loop spans 16 amino acids. V gave up 0 bases and J gave up 7 bases; unmatched junction bases: 11.

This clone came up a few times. CDR3 nucleotides: TGTGCCAGCAGTGATGGGGGCGGCCCCAGCTATGGCTACACCTTC. Protein sequence: CASSDGGGPSYGYTF. The J gene is TRBJ1-2, the V gene TRBV2; a possible D gene is TRBD1 (6 bases). Germline loops: CDR1 SNHLY, CDR2 FYNNEI. Trimming removed 3 bases at V and 4 bases at J, with 15 bases between. The CDR3 extends over 15 amino acids.

The CDR3 DNA reads as TGTGCCAGCGGGGGGGCTAGCGGACAGAAGTCCGAGACCCAGTACTTC. This codes for CASGGASGQKSETQYF. This chain uses TRBV28 with TRBJ2-5; tentatively, D is TRBD2 (7 bases). The CDR3 loop spans 16 amino acids. The V and J ends lost 8 bases and 5 bases respectively, with 24 bases between them. The germline V gene encodes CDR1 MDHEN and CDR2 SYDVKM.

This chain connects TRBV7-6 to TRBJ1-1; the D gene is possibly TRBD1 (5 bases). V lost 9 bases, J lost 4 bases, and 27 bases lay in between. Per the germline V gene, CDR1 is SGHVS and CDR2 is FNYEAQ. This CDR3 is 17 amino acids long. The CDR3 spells CARTPRGNLMEVTEAFF. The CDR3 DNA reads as TGTGCCAGAACCCCCCGGGGGAATCTCATGGAGGTCACTGAAGCTTTCTTT.

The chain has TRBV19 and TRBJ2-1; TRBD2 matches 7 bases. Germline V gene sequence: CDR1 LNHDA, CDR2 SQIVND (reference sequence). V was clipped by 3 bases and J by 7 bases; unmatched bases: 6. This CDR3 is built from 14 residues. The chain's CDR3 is CASSMGQGGNEQFF. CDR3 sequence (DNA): TGTGCCAGTAGTATGGGGCAGGGAGGGAATGAGCAGTTCTTC. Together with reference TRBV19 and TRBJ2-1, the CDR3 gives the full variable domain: DGGITQSPKYLFRKEGQNVTLSCEQNLNHDAMYWYRQDPGQGLRLIYYSQIVNDFQKGDIAEGYSVSREKKESFPLTVTSAQKNPTAFYLCASSMGQGGNEQFFGPGTRLTVL.